The 7 T cell receptor beta chains presented below share a single source sample, sequenced in a study of OX40 agonist ivuxolimab in advanced cancers. Measured with immunoSEQ multiplex PCR; TCRdb has only the in-frame clones, and not every one. The table has over 85,000 clones, roughly 84% seen once. Specimen: CD4+ or CD8+ T cells sorted from blood, collected in a trial of the OX40 agonist ivuxolimab. Receptors were obtained from an adult with an advanced solid tumor such as melanoma, head and neck, liver or kidney cancer.

V and J are TRBV2 and TRBJ2-1, with D perhaps matching TRBD1 (5 bases). The CDR3 loop spans 12 amino acids. Germline lookup yields CDR1 SNHLY and CDR2 FYNNEI. V lost 6 bases, J lost 4 bases, and 7 bases lay in between. CDR3 sequence: CASRDNYNEQFF. In nucleotides, the CDR3 is TGTGCCAGCAGGGACAATTACAATGAGCAGTTCTTC.

V and J are TRBV18 and TRBJ1-2; 8 nucleotides line up with TRBD1. Unmatched junction bases numbered 6, after V lost 1 base and J lost 5 bases. This CDR3 spans 15 amino acids. The germline V gene encodes CDR1 KGHSH and CDR2 LQKENI. CDR3: CASSPRRDRIYGYTF. The CDR3 DNA is TGTGCCAGCTCACCACGCCGGGACAGGATTTATGGCTACACCTTC.

This rearrangement joins TRBV11-3 to TRBJ2-1, with 9 bases identical to TRBD2. The trim removed 5 bases at V and 5 bases at J, leaving 13 bases unmatched. Germline CDR1 is SGHNT and CDR2 is YENEEA. This CDR3 is built from 17 residues. CDR3 nucleotide sequence: TGTGCCAGCAGCCAAAGGAGGGGTAGCGGGGGCCACAATGAGCAGTTCTTC. Translating it yields CASSQRRGSGGHNEQFF.

The chain employs TRBV7-9 and TRBJ1-1, with D maybe TRBD1 (6 bases). Trimming took off 5 bases at V and 5 bases at J, with 18 bases between the two ends. There are 15 residues in the CDR3. CDR1 is SEHNR, CDR2 FQNEAQ, per germline (reference sequence). The CDR3 nucleotides are TGTGCCAGCAGCCCCTCGGGGGGCGCGAATACTGAAGCTTTCTTT. This gives the protein CASSPSGGANTEAFF.

The chain carries TRBV4-2 and TRBJ1-2; the D gene is possibly TRBD1 (5 bases). Germline V gene data show CDR1 as LGHNA and CDR2 as YNFKEQ. V shed 6 bases and J shed 9 bases, with 11 bases lying between them. This CDR3 has 11 residues. CDR3 DNA: TGTGCCAGCAGTCGGGGGGGAAGCTACACCTTC. Translation: CASSRGGSYTF.

The chain has TRBV10-3 and TRBJ1-5; D remains ambiguous. Germline-derived CDR1 and CDR2 are ENHRY and SYGVKD. Trimming pared 2 bases from V and 0 bases from J, leaving 17 bases between. CDR3 length equals 18 residues. The CDR3 protein is CAISERRVGGYSNQPQHF. CDR3 nucleotides: TGTGCCATCAGTGAGAGGAGGGTTGGCGGGTATAGCAATCAGCCCCAGCATTTT.

The chain uses TRBV19 and TRBJ2-1, with TRBD1 identical over 10 bases. Per germline, CDR1 LNHDA and CDR2 SQIVND (reference sequence). Trimming at V came to 7 bases and at J to 0 bases, leaving 3 bases not matched to a gene. CDR3 length: 15 amino acids. CDR3 coding DNA: TGTGCCAGTATCCGGACAGGGGGCTCCTACAATGAGCAGTTCTTC. This gives the protein CASIRTGGSYNEQFF.